Given below is one T cell receptor beta chain in context. Antigen: not known. In the authors' workflow: Across samples, TCR counts had a median of about 93,000 and ranged from about 23,224 to 700,000. One entry per CDR3 protein results from TCRdb running MiXCR on the RACE reads. TCRdb, rather than the study authors, made the V and J calls. This sample has 380,000 or so distinct CDR3 sequences; 5% to 6.5% occur once, and the top ten carry around 8%. V gave up 4 bases and J gave up 5 bases; unmatched junction bases: 7. The CDR3 sequence is 15 residues long. Germline CDR1 reads SGHDT; CDR2 reads YYEEEE. The time point here: pre-sensitization, week 0. Treatment here: therapeutic diphenylcyclopropenone sensitization with weekly scalp DPC. This record comes from a study of human T cells and chemical hapten exposure. Study-level findings and limits: No change in TCRs above 1 in 1000 frequency was produced by DPC sensitization.

The V call is TRBV5-6, the J call TRBJ1-5; 9 nucleotides line up with TRBD1. Sequenced material: whole blood, taken in connection with sensitization to the hapten diphenylcyclopropenone (DPC). The sequence derives from a woman under 30 with alopecia areata. Some clones in this sample may be carry-over from other donors' samples. The CDR3 reads CASSKGQGRYQPQHF. The CDR3 DNA sequence: TGTGCCAGCAGCAAGGGACAGGGAAGATATCAGCCCCAGCATTTT.